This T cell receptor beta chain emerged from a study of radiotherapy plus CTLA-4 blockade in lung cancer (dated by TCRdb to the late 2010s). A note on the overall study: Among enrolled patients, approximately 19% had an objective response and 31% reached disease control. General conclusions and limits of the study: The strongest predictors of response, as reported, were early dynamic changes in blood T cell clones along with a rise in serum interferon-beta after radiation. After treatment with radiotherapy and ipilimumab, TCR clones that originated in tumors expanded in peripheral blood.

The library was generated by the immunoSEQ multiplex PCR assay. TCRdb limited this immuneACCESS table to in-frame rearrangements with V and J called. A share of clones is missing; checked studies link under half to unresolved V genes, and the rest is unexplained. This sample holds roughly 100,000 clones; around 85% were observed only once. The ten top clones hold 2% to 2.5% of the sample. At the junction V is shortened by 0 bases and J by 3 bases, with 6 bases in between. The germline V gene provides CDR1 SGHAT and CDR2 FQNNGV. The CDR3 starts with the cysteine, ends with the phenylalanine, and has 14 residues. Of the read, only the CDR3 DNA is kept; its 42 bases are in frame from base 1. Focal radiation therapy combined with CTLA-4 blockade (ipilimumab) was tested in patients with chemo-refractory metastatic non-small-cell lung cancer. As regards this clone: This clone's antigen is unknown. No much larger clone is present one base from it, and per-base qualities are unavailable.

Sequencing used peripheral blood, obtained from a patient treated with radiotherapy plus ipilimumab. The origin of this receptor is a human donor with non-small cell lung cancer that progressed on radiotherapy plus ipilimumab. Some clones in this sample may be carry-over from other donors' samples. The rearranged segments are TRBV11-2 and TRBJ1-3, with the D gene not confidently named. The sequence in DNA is TGTGCCAGCAGCTTAGAACCGGTTGGAAACACCATATATTTT. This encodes CASSLEPVGNTIYF. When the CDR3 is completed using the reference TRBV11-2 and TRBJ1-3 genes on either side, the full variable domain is EAGVAQSPRYKIIEKRQSVAFWCNPISGHATLYWYQQILGQGPKLLIQFQNNGVVDDSQLPKDRFSAERLKGVDSTLKIQPAKLEDSAVYLCASSLEPVGNTIYFGEGSWLTVV.